This T cell receptor (beta chain) was sequenced for a study of long-term antiretroviral therapy in people with HIV. Comments on this clone: The antigen remains undetermined.

Version v3.0 of the immunoSEQ assay ran at survey level. The target of sequencing was about 35,000-50,000 T-cell genomes per sample. Generated by immunoSEQ multiplex PCR, the TCRdb table keeps only in-frame clones and is missing some. The repertoire holds 30,000 to 40,000 clones, 70% to 80% seen once, with about 3% in the top ten. Study findings and constraints: Repertoire composition at all time points was dominated by clones that had expanded before ART.

Trimming cost V 4 bases and J 8 bases; bases outside gene matches: 13. The CDR3 sequence is 16 residues long. Germline CDR1 is SGHRS and CDR2 is YFSETQ. This material consisted of unsorted PBMCs, taken 1.9 years after starting antiretroviral therapy. J is TRBJ1-4 and V is TRBV5-1; 8 bases fit TRBD1. This sequence was found in a man between 18 and 35 years old with HIV. CDR3 loop: CASSPPGGTGVEKLFF. The CDR3, as DNA: TGCGCCAGCAGCCCCCCTGGCGGGACAGGAGTGGAAAAACTGTTTTTT.